The 23 T cell receptor beta chains below come from one sample, sequenced in a study of blood T cells in healthy people across ages. Using a J-beta primer mix together with a sample-barcoded 5' primer, a second PCR was run for roughly 7 to 11 cycles. From the 5' RACE reads, TCRdb called clonotypes with MiXCR, one entry per CDR3 protein. In the table there are 750,000 to 850,000 distinct CDR3 sequences, roughly 25% of which are singletons. The sample also formed part of further work on T cells of mothers and their children.

Sequencing was performed on blood. The source is a boy aged 10-17 years in good health.

This clonotype was recorded a few times. The V call is TRBV25-1, the J call TRBJ2-5; 10 bases map to TRBD2. This CDR3 region has 16 residues. Germline CDR1 reads MGHDK; CDR2 reads SYGVNS. The ends lost 6 bases at V and 4 bases at J; junction bases unmatched: 11. DNA for the CDR3: TGTGCCAGCAGCGTTGTTTTAGCGGGGGGCCGAGAGACCCAGTACTTC. This gives the protein CASSVVLAGGRETQYF.

The CDR3 protein is CASRGNLNTEAFF. CDR3 coding DNA: TGTGCCAGCAGGGGAAATCTGAACACTGAAGCTTTCTTT. The chain carries TRBV2 and TRBJ1-1; D gene uncertain. The CDR3 totals 13 residues. With 6 bases removed from V and 0 bases from J, the gap between germline ends came to 8 bases. Per germline, CDR1 SNHLY and CDR2 FYNNEI.

V gene TRBV7-2 combines with J gene TRBJ2-1; 8 nucleotides match TRBD2. The CDR3 contains 17 residues. Germline V gene sequence: CDR1 SGHTA, CDR2 FQGNSA. V lost 1 base, J lost 0 bases, and 5 bases stayed unmatched. The CDR3 here is CTSSLVSGGSSYNEQFF. CDR3 sequence (DNA): TGTACCAGCAGCTTAGTGAGCGGGGGAAGCTCCTACAATGAGCAGTTCTTC.

This clonotype has a count of ten or more. This chain joins TRBV11-2 and TRBJ2-5; 14 bases are a match to TRBD2. CDR1 and CDR2 from the germline V gene are SGHAT and FQNNGV. The CDR3 runs 18 residues. Trimming at V came to 5 bases and at J to 6 bases, leaving 14 bases not matched to a gene. CDR3 region: CASSAAFVTSGGAKTQYF. CDR3 bases: TGTGCCAGCAGCGCCGCGTTCGTGACTAGCGGGGGGGCGAAGACCCAGTACTTC.

The count of this clonotype is one. The chain links TRBV6-1 to TRBJ1-4; 7 bases fit TRBD1. The CDR3 extends over 16 amino acids. Germline CDR1 reads MNHNS; CDR2 reads SASEGT. V lost 5 bases to trimming and J lost 8 bases; unmatched junction nucleotides: 14. CDR3 region: CASSQNGQELWEKLFF. Here the CDR3 DNA reads TGTGCCAGCAGTCAAAACGGACAGGAGCTTTGGGAAAAACTGTTTTTT.

This clonotype showed up just a few times. For the CDR3, the DNA is TGTGCCAGCAGCAAGGGACAGGGTTCTGGTACGCAGTATTTT. The encoded protein is CASSKGQGSGTQYF. The chain recombines TRBV7-6 with TRBJ2-3; 9 positions match TRBD1. Trimming cost V 5 bases and J 8 bases; bases outside gene matches: 8. Germline assignment: CDR1 SGHVS and CDR2 FNYEAQ. The CDR3 has 14 amino acids.

CDR3: CSARDPGHSTDTQYF. CDR3 DNA sequence: TGCAGTGCTAGAGATCCGGGACACAGCACAGATACGCAGTATTTT. The chain employs TRBV20-1 and TRBJ2-3; the D gene is possibly TRBD1 (6 bases). Germline CDR1 DFQATT, CDR2 SNEGSKA (reference sequence). The V and J ends lost 0 bases and 0 bases respectively, with 10 bases between them. CDR3 length: 15 amino acids.

CDR3 region: CSAISSRRSYEQYF. The CDR3 DNA sequence: TGCAGCGCTATATCGTCCAGACGCTCCTACGAGCAGTACTTC. The chain couples TRBV29-1 to TRBJ2-5, with D uncertain. Gene TRBJ2-7 matches the end of the DNA better, so the J call may be wrong. Germline-derived CDR1 and CDR2 are SQVTM and ANQGSEA. This CDR3 is built from 14 residues.

This clonotype was counted a few times. V is TRBV6-2 or TRBV6-3 and J is TRBJ1-5; D call uncertain. Trimming removed 1 base from V and 5 bases from J, with 6 bases in between. The CDR3 loop spans 13 amino acids. The germline V gene encodes CDR1 MNHEY and CDR2 SVGEGT. The CDR3 protein is CASSYLADQPQHF. CDR3 nucleotides: TGTGCCAGCAGTTACTTAGCCGATCAGCCCCAGCATTTT.

This clonotype showed up many times. V and J are TRBV7-3 and TRBJ2-1; 8 nucleotides align to TRBD2. The V gene end was trimmed by 5 bases and the J gene end by 10 bases; junction bases not matched to a gene: 10. CDR3 size: 14 residues. Germline loops: CDR1 SGHTA, CDR2 FQGTGA. DNA of the CDR3: TGTGCCAGCAGCCCCAGCGGGAGTTTGTCCGAGCAGTTCTTC. Translated, it gives CASSPSGSLSEQFF.

The chain is built from TRBV7-9 and TRBJ2-7; TRBD1 matches at 7 bases. The CDR3 covers 14 residues. Per germline, CDR1 SEHNR and CDR2 FQNEAQ (reference sequence). Unmatched junction bases numbered 7, after V lost 6 bases and J lost 2 bases. The CDR3 region has the DNA TGTGCCAGCAGTTCCGGGACAGTAGCCTACGAGCAGTACTTC. This gives the protein CASSSGTVAYEQYF.

The chain employs TRBV7-2 and TRBJ1-1, with no clear D. CDR3 length: 15 amino acids. The ends were cut back, 1 base at V and 4 bases at J, with 13 bases in the middle. Germline V CDR1 and CDR2: SGHTA, FQGNSA. CDR3 in amino acids: CASSLGISGSTEAFF. The CDR3 bases are TGTGCCAGCAGCTTAGGGATTTCCGGGAGCACTGAAGCTTTCTTT.

V and J are TRBV12-3 or TRBV12-4 and TRBJ1-2; D possibly corresponds to TRBD1 (6 bases). CDR3 length equals 14 residues. The germline V and J ends were trimmed by 5 bases and 0 bases, with 10 bases remaining between them. CDR3 in DNA: TGTGCCAGCAGTCGGACAGATTCTAACTATGGCTACACCTTC. Its translation: CASSRTDSNYGYTF.

CDR3 protein: CASSGAGTGANEQFF. The CDR3 DNA reads TGTGCCAGCAGTGGGGCTGGGACAGGGGCCAATGAGCAGTTCTTC. The chain employs TRBV6-1 and TRBJ2-1, with 10 bases fitting TRBD1. CDR3 length: 15 residues. Trimming took 4 bases from V and 6 from J; bases not matched to a gene: 6. Germline CDR1 is MNHNS and CDR2 is SASEGT.

The chain couples TRBV12-3 or TRBV12-4 to TRBJ1-2; TRBD1 matches at 8 bases. Trimming removed 3 bases from V and 2 bases from J; junction bases left unmatched: 8. The CDR3 spans 16 residues. CDR3 residues: CASSLTGEKRNYGYTF. The DNA for the CDR3 is TGTGCCAGCAGTTTGACAGGGGAGAAGAGGAACTATGGCTACACCTTC.

The CDR3 here is CASSHVAYEQYF. CDR3 sequence (DNA): TGTGCCAGCAGCCATGTTGCCTACGAGCAGTACTTC. The chain couples TRBV3-1 to TRBJ2-5, with unresolved D. The better agreement between TRBJ2-7 and the DNA end casts doubt on the J call. Germline values: CDR1 LGHDT, CDR2 YNNKEL (reference sequence). The CDR3 extends over 12 amino acids.

The chain has TRBV29-1 and TRBJ1-2, with 9 nucleotides matching TRBD1. In germline, CDR1 is SQVTM, CDR2 ANQGSEA. The length of the CDR3 is 13 residues. The V and J ends lost 2 bases and 6 bases, in that order; junction bases with no gene match: 4. The CDR3 nucleotides are TGCAGCGTTGAAAGGCGGACAGGGGATGGCTACACCTTC. It yields the protein CSVERRTGDGYTF.

This chain uses TRBV9 with TRBJ2-6; possibly TRBD2 for D (7 bases). Germline-derived CDR1 and CDR2 are SGDLS and YYNGEE. This CDR3 comprises 17 residues. The ends were cut back, 4 bases at V and 2 bases at J, with 16 bases in the middle. The CDR3 loop is CASSLGRGAAGANVLTF. DNA of the CDR3: TGTGCCAGCAGCTTGGGACGGGGGGCGGCTGGGGCCAACGTCCTGACTTTC.

In its sample, this clonotype was seen a few times. This chain joins TRBV12-5 and TRBJ2-2; D perhaps matches TRBD2 (6 bases). V dropped 3 bases and J dropped 6 bases, with 14 bases sitting between them. The germline V gene encodes CDR1 LGHNT and CDR2 FRNRAP. The CDR3 is 15 residues long. This chain's CDR3 is CASGFYGSQPGELFF. In nucleotides, the CDR3 is TGTGCTAGTGGTTTCTACGGGAGCCAGCCCGGGGAGCTGTTTTTT.

This clonotype has a handful of counts. V usage is TRBV18 and J usage is TRBJ2-7; a weak D match, TRBD1 (5 bases). V shed 8 bases and J shed 5 bases, with 16 bases lying between them. This CDR3 is built from 13 residues. From germline, CDR1 is KGHSH and CDR2 LQKENI. This chain's CDR3 is CASRPGARNEQYF. The CDR3 DNA reads as TGTGCCAGCCGTCCTGGGGCGAGGAACGAGCAGTACTTC.

CDR3 bases: TGTGCCAGTAGTATGGACGGATTCAATCAGCCCCAGCATTTT. Translating it yields CASSMDGFNQPQHF. V gene TRBV19 combines with J gene TRBJ1-5, with unresolved D. V was shortened by 3 bases and J by 3 bases, with 9 bases between the two germline ends. Germline V gene data show CDR1 as LNHDA and CDR2 as SQIVND (reference sequence). There are 14 residues in the CDR3.

This clonotype was found a few times. This CDR3 reads CASRSGLAGAYEQYF. The CDR3 DNA reads TGTGCCAGCAGGAGCGGACTAGCGGGAGCGTACGAGCAGTACTTC. This chain joins TRBV27 and TRBJ2-7, with TRBD2 matching over 13 bases. The V segment lost 6 bases and the J segment 4 bases; nucleotides outside the gene matches: 6. The CDR3 spans 15 residues. CDR1 is MNHEY, CDR2 SMNVEV, per germline (reference sequence).

V gene TRBV7-8 combines with J gene TRBJ2-1; D tentatively reads TRBD1 or TRBD2 (5 bases each). Germline V CDR1 and CDR2: SGHVS, FQNEAQ. V lost 1 base and J 3 bases, leaving 10 bases between the germline ends. The CDR3 has 15 residues. The CDR3 nucleotides are TGTGCCAGCAGCTTAGTCGGGGACCACTACAATGAGCAGTTCTTC. This codes for CASSLVGDHYNEQFF.